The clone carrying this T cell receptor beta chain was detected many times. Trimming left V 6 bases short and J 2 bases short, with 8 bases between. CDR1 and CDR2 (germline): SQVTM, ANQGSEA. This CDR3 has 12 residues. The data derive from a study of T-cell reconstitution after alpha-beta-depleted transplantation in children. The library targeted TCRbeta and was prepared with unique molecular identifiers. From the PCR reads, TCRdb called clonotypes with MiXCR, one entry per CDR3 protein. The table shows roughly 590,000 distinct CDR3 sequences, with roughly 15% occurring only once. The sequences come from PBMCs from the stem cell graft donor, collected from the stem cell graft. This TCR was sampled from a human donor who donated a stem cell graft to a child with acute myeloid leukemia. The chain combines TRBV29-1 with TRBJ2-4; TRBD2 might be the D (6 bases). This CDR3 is CSVGLPKNIQYF. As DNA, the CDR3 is TGCAGCGTAGGACTACCCAAAAACATTCAGTACTTC.